This section outlines one T cell receptor beta chain sequence together with its context. The target antigen is unknown. The data originate from a study of cytomegalovirus exposure and HLA in healthy donors. Whole-study results and caveats: Segments of the TCR beta V type were, in most cases, productive about 90% or about 30% of the time in an earlier analysis. A later analysis linked around 17,000 TCR beta sequences to HLA alleles at 0.05 false discovery rate.

The germline V and J ends were trimmed by 4 bases and 3 bases, with 16 bases remaining between them. Looked up from germline, CDR1 is SGHRS and CDR2 is YFSETQ. The CDR3 spans 15 residues. The PCR had 60 Vbeta and 13 Jbeta primers. Data came from immunoSEQ multiplex PCR; TCRdb stores just in-frame clones and leaves some out. The table lists about 100,000 clones, 81% of them singletons. The origin of this receptor is a man aged 25 to 40 in good health and CMV-seronegative. V usage is TRBV5-1 and J usage is TRBJ1-2; maybe TRBD1 (6 bases). Sequencing was performed on PBMCs. In DNA form, the CDR3 reads TGCGCCAGCAGCCGTAGCGGGGGCGCAGACTATGGCTACACCTTC. It translates to CASSRSGGADYGYTF.